In its sample, the clone carrying this T cell receptor (beta chain) was seen many times. Its antigen is unknown. The 5'RACE method, run with constant-segment primers, produced TCR alpha and TCR beta cDNA libraries (carrying sample barcodes and UMIs). TCRdb recomputed calls from the 5' RACE reads with MiXCR, one row per CDR3 protein. Among roughly 130,000 distinct CDR3 sequences listed, approximately 5.9% were seen once. With 6 bases removed from V and 2 bases from J, the gap between germline ends came to 9 bases. CDR1 and CDR2 from the germline V gene are SGHTA and FQGNSA. This CDR3 spans 13 amino acids. This sample is drawn from a study of T-cell memory formation after mild COVID-19. Study conclusions and caveats: Second-wave clones with a day 37 peak had unconfirmed SARS-CoV-2 specificity.

The clonotype comes from an adult woman who had mild COVID-19 (a few samples of this study predate the infection). Cell type and time point are not known. V usage is TRBV7-2 and J usage is TRBJ2-3, with no clear D. The sequencing input was PBMCs or a T cell subset sorted from them (not recorded which). The CDR3: CASSSGVTDTQYF. The CDR3 nucleotides read TGTGCCAGCAGTTCCGGCGTCACAGATACGCAGTATTTT. The full variable domain, in which reference TRBV7-2 and TRBJ2-3 provide the parts outside the CDR3, is GAGVSQSPSNKVTEKGKDVELRCDPISGHTALYWYRQSLGQGLEFLIYFQGNSAPDKSGLPSDRFSAERTGGSVSTLTIQRTQQEDSAVYLCASSSGVTDTQYFGPGTRLTVL.